The present T cell receptor beta chain was sequenced within a study of OX40 agonist ivuxolimab in advanced cancers. Libraries were prepared by immunoSEQ multiplex PCR; TCRdb keeps only in-frame clonotypes and omits some of them. The data contain approximately 70,000 clones, 83% of them seen just once; the ten biggest clones take up almost 1.5%. V shed 1 base and J shed 0 bases, with 8 bases lying between them. CDR1 SGHRS and CDR2 YFSETQ come from the germline V gene. This CDR3 has 14 amino acids. This clone was recorded only once. The source is an adult with an advanced solid tumor such as melanoma, head and neck, liver or kidney cancer. The chain is built from TRBV5-1 and TRBJ2-7, with a tentative D call TRBD1 (5 bases). The input for sequencing was CD4+ or CD8+ T cells sorted from blood, taken in a trial of the OX40 agonist ivuxolimab. CDR3 sequence reads: CASSLKQASYEQYF. CDR3 sequence (DNA): TGCGCCAGCAGCTTGAAACAGGCCTCCTACGAGCAGTACTTC.